The sequence of this T cell receptor beta chain was determined in a study of patients and donors after allogeneic stem cell transplantation (dated by TCRdb to the early 2020s). Trimming accounts for 2 bases at V and 6 bases at J, while the number of junction bases matched to no gene is 13. Measured from the cysteine to the phenylalanine, the CDR3 is 17 residues long. Left in the record is the CDR3 DNA by itself, 51 bases read in frame from the first base. The germline V gene gives CDR1 as SGHVS and CDR2 as FQNEAQ. The library came from RT-PCR. The sequencer listed for this sample is NextSeq 550. TCRdb trimmed public reads at Q25 via fastp, called clones via MiXCR and kept in-frame beta chains. Identical CDR3 proteins give one entry, which carries the most common genes and DNA. For this sample there are about 87,000 distinct CDR3 sequences; approximately 5.2% appear just once. Clones ranked in the top ten supply roughly 2.5% of the sample.

In this sample, this clonotype turned up many times. This clone's antigen is unknown. The sample holds no much larger clone one base away, and base qualities are not on file. The specimen sequenced was blood, either unsorted or a sorted T cell fraction (not recorded which). The chain is made from TRBV7-8 and TRBJ1-5; 7 central nucleotides agree with TRBD1. The receptor comes from a human donor who was either an allogeneic HSCT recipient or a stem cell or donor lymphocyte infusion donor (not recorded which). It is not recorded whose cells these are; they may come from a transplant donor. In nucleotides, the sequence is TGTGCCAGCAGCTTAATATCGCCCAGGGGGGGAGGTCAGCCCCAGCATTTT. This yields the protein CASSLISPRGGGQPQHF.